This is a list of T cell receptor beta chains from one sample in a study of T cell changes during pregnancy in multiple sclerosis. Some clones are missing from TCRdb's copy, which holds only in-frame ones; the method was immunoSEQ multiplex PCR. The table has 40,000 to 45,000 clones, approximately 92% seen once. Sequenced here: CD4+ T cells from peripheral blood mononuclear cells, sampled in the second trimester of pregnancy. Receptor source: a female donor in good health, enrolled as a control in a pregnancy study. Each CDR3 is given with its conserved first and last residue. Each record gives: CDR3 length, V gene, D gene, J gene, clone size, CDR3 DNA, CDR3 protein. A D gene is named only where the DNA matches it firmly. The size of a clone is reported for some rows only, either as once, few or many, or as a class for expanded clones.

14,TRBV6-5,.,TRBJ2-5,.,TGTGCCAGCAGTCTTACCGGGACAAGGGAGACCCAGTACTTC,CASSLTGTRETQYF
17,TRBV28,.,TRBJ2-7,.,TGTGCCAGCAGTTTTTCCTGGACAAGTCTGGGTCGCTACGAGCAGTACTTC,CASSFSWTSLGRYEQYF
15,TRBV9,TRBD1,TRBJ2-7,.,TGTGCCAGCAGCGTAGAGGGACAGGGTATCGGCCGGCAGTACTTC,CASSVEGQGIGRQYF
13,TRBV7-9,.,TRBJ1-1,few,TGTGCCAGCAGTCAAAACCGGGACATCGTCGCAAACTTT,CASSQNRDIVANF
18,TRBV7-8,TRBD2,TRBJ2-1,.,TGTGCCAGCAGCCGTCAAGTCCTAGCGGGGGCTGTCTACAATGAGCAGTTCTTC,CASSRQVLAGAVYNEQFF
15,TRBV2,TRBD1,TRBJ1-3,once,TGTGCCAGCAACCAGGGACAGCACTCTGGAAACACCATATATTTT,CASNQGQHSGNTIYF
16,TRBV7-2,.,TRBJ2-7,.,TGTGCCAGCAGCCAAGGTGCGAGGAGGGTGCCCTACGAGCAGTACTTC,CASSQGARRVPYEQYF
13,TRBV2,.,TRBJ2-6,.,TGTGCCAGCAGTGACGGTCGTGCCAACGTCCTGACTTTC,CASSDGRANVLTF
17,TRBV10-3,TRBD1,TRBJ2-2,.,TGTGCCGTGGGACCTACCGGGACAGGGATACACACCGGGGAGCTGTTTTTT,CAVGPTGTGIHTGELFF
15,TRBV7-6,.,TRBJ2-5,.,TGTGCCAGCACCCCCCGTGCGGGCGGGACGGAGACCCAGTACTTC,CASTPRAGGTETQYF
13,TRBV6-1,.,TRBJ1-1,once,TGTGCCAGCAGTGAAAGGGGGAACACTGAAGCTTTCTTT,CASSERGNTEAFF
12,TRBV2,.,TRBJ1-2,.,TGTGCCAGCAGTGACGACAGCAATGGCTACACCTTC,CASSDDSNGYTF
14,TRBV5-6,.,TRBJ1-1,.,TGTGCCAGCAGCCGCCCCGCGGAGGTTACTGAAGCTTTCTTT,CASSRPAEVTEAFF
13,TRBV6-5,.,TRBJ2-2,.,TGTGCCAGCAGTTCTGGACAGACCGGGGAGCTGTTTTTT,CASSSGQTGELFF
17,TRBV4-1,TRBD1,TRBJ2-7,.,TGCGCCAGCAGCCAAGAGCCCCGGACAGGGGCCCGCTACGAGCAGTACTTC,CASSQEPRTGARYEQYF
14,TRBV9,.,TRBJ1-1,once,TGTGCCAGCGGAGGACAGACCATGAACACTGAAGCTTTCTTT,CASGGQTMNTEAFF
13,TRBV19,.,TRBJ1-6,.,TGTGCCAGCACCGACAGGTGGGACTCACCCCTCCACTTT,CASTDRWDSPLHF
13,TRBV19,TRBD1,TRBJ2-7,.,TGTGCCAGCACTAACAGGGGAAGCCACGAGCAGTACTTC,CASTNRGSHEQYF
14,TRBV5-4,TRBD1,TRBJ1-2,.,TGTGCCAGCAGCTCCGGGACAGGGGACTATGGCTACACCTTC,CASSSGTGDYGYTF
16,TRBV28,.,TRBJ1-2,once,TGTGCCAGCAGTTTGACGTCTGGAAGGGGGTGGGATGGCTACACCTTC,CASSLTSGRGWDGYTF
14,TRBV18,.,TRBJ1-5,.,TGTGCCAGCTCACCCTATTCGCTGAATCAGCCCCAGCATTTT,CASSPYSLNQPQHF
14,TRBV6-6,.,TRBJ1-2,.,TGTGCCAGCAGTTCCGCAGGGTTGCACTATGGCTACACCTTC,CASSSAGLHYGYTF
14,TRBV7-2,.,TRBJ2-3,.,TGTGCCAGCAGCAGGACACAAAGCACAGATACGCAGTATTTT,CASSRTQSTDTQYF
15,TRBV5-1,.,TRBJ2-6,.,TGCGCCAGCAGCACCCAGGGGTCTGGGGCCAACGTCCTGACTTTC,CASSTQGSGANVLTF
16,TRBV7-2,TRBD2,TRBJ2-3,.,TGTGCCAGCAGCTTAGCGCCAGCGGGAGTTGGGGATACGCAGTATTTT,CASSLAPAGVGDTQYF
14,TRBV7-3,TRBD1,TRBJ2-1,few,TGTGCCAGCAGCCAAACGACAGGGGGTGGTGAGCAGTTCTTC,CASSQTTGGGEQFF
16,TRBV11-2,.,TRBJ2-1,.,TGTGCCAGCAGGCTACTCAGGGGTCGCTCCTACAATGAGCAGTTCTTC,CASRLLRGRSYNEQFF
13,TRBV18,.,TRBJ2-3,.,TGTGCCAGCTCCAGGGGTCAAACAGATACGCAGTATTTT,CASSRGQTDTQYF
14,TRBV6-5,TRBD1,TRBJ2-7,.,TGTGCCAGCAGCTACCGGGACAGAGCCTACGAGCAGTACTTC,CASSYRDRAYEQYF
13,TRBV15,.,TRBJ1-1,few,TGTGCCACCAGCAGAGATCTAACCACTGAAGCTTTCTTT,CATSRDLTTEAFF
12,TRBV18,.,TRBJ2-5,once,TGTGCCAGCTCGCGTAATGAAGAGACCCAGTACTTC,CASSRNEETQYF